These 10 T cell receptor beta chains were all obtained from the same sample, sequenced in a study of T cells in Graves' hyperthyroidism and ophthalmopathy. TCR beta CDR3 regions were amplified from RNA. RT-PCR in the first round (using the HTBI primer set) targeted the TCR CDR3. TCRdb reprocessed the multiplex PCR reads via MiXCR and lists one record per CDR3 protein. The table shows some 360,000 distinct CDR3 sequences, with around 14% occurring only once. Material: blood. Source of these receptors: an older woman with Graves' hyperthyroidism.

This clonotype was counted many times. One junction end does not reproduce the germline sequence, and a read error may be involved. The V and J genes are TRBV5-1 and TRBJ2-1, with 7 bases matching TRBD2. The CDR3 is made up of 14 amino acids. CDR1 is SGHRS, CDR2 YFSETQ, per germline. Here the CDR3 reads CASSLGTTYNEQFF. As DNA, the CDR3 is TGCGCCAGCAGTTTGGGGACTACCTACAATGAGCAGTTCTTC.

CDR3 residues: CASSLGGPSGANVLTF. The CDR3 DNA sequence: TGCGCCAGCAGCTTGGGAGGACCGTCTGGGGCCAACGTCCTGACTTTC. The V gene is TRBV5-1, the J gene TRBJ2-6; D gene uncertain. This CDR3 comprises 16 residues. Germline loops: CDR1 SGHRS, CDR2 YFSETQ. Trimming removed 0 bases at V and 1 base at J, with 8 bases between. The full variable domain, in which reference TRBV5-1 and TRBJ2-6 provide the parts outside the CDR3, is KAGVTQTPRYLIKTRGQQVTLSCSPISGHRSVSWYQQTPGQGLQFLFEYFSETQRNKGNFPGRFSGRQFSNSRSEMNVSTLELGDSALYLCASSLGGPSGANVLTFGAGSRLTVL.

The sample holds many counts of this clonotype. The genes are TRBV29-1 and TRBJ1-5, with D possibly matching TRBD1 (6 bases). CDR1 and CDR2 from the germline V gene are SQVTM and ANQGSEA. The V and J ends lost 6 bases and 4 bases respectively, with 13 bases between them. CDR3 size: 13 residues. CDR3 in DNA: TGCAGCGTAGCTTCGGGGGCTAATCAGCCCCAGCATTTT. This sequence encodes CSVASGANQPQHF. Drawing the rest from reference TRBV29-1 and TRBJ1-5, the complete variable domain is SAVISQKPSRDICQRGTSLTIQCQVDSQVTMMFWYRQQPGQSLTLIATANQGSEATYESGFVIDKFPISRPNLTFSTLTVSNMSPEDSSIYLCSVASGANQPQHFGDGTRLSIL.

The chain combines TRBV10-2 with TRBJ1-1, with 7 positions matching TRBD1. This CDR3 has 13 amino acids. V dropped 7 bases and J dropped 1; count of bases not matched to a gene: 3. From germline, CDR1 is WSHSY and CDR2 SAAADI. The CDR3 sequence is CASTGQANTEAFF. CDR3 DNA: TGCGCCAGCACCGGACAGGCGAACACTGAAGCTTTCTTT.

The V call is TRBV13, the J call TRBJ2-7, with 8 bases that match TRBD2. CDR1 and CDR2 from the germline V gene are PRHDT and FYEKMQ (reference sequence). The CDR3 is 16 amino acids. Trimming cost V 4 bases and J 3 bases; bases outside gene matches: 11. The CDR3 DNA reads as TGTGCCAGCAGCTGGGGGAGTAGCGGGAATATCTACGAGCAGTACTTC. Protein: CASSWGSSGNIYEQYF.

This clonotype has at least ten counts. The CDR3 here is CASSFDQNTEAFF. In DNA form, the CDR3 reads TGTGCCAGCAGCTTTGACCAGAACACTGAAGCTTTCTTT. This chain joins TRBV11-2 and TRBJ1-1; D remains ambiguous. Germline assignment: CDR1 SGHAT and CDR2 FQNNGV. The length of the CDR3 is 13 residues. Trimming stripped 3 bases from V and 1 base from J, with 6 bases between. The variable domain in full, completed from reference TRBV11-2 and TRBJ1-1, reads EAGVAQSPRYKIIEKRQSVAFWCNPISGHATLYWYQQILGQGPKLLIQFQNNGVVDDSQLPKDRFSAERLKGVDSTLKIQPAKLEDSAVYLCASSFDQNTEAFFGQGTRLTVV.

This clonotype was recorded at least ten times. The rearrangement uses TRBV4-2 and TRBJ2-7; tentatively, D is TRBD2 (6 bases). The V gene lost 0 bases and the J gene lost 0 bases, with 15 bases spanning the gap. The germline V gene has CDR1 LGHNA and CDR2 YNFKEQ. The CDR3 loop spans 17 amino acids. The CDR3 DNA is TGTGCCAGCAGCCAAGACGTGCGGGACGGGTACTCCTACGAGCAGTACTTC. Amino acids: CASSQDVRDGYSYEQYF.

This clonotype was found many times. The CDR3 spells CSVVILWEAFF. The CDR3 DNA sequence: TGCAGTGTCGTAATACTGTGGGAAGCTTTCTTT. This chain connects TRBV20-1 to TRBJ1-1; no reliable D call. CDR1 and CDR2 from the germline V gene are DFQATT and SNEGSKA (reference sequence). The length of the CDR3 is 11 residues. V was clipped by 7 bases and J by 8 bases, with 14 bases between them.

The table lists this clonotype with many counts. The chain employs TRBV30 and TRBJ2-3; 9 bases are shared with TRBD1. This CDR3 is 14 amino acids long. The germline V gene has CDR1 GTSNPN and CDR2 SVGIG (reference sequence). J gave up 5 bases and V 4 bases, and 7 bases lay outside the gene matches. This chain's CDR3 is CAWNRDREGDTQYF. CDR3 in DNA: TGTGCCTGGAATCGGGACAGGGAAGGAGATACGCAGTATTTT.

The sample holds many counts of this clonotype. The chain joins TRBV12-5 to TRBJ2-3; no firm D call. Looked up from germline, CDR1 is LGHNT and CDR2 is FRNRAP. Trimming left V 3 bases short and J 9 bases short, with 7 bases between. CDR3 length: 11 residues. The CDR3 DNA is TGTGCTAGTGGTTTCGACGGGACGCAGTATTTT. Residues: CASGFDGTQYF.